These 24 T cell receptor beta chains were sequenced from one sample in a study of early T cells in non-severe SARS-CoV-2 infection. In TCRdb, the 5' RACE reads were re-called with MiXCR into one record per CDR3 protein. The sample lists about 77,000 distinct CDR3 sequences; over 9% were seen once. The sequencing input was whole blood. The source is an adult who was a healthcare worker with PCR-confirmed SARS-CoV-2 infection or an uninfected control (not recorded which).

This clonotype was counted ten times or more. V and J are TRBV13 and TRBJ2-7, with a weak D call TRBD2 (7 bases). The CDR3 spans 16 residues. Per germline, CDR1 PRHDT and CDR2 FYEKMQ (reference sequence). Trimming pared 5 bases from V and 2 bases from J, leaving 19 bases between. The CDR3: CASSPGGARGAYEQYF. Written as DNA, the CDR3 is TGTGCCAGCAGCCCCGGGGGCGCCCGGGGGGCCTACGAGCAGTACTTC.

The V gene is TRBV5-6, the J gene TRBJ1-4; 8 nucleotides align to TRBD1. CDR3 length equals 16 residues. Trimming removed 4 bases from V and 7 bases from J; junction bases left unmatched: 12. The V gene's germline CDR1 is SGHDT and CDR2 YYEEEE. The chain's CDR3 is CASSGSRTGISEKLFF. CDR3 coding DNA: TGTGCCAGCAGCGGGTCGAGGACAGGGATAAGTGAAAAACTGTTTTTT. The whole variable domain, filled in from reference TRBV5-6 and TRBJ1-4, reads DAGVTQSPTHLIKTRGQQVTLRCSPKSGHDTVSWYQQALGQGPQFIFQYYEEEERQRGNFPDRFSGHQFPNYSSELNVNALLLGDSALYLCASSGSRTGISEKLFFGSGTQLSVL.

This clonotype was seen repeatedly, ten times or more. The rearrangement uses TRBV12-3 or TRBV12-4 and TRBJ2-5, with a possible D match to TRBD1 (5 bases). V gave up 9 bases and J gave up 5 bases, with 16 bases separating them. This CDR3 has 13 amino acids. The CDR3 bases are TGTGCCAGTGGGGCTACCCGGTTGGAGACCCAGTACTTC. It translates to CASGATRLETQYF.

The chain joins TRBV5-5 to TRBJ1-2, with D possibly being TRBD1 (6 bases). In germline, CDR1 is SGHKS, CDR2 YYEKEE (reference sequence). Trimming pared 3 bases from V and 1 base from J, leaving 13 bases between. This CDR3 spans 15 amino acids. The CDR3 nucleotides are TGTGCCAGCAGCTCAGCGGGGGGCGATAACTATGGCTACACCTTC. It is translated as CASSSAGGDNYGYTF.

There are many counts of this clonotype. The CDR3 bases are TGCGCCAGCAGACCTTCGCCTCAGGGTTTAACTGAAGCTTTCTTT. This codes for CASRPSPQGLTEAFF. The J gene is TRBJ1-1, the V gene TRBV5-1, with D possibly being TRBD1 (5 bases). Looked up from germline, CDR1 is SGHRS and CDR2 is YFSETQ. V lost 5 bases to trimming and J lost 5 bases, with 19 bases between them. The CDR3 extends over 15 amino acids.

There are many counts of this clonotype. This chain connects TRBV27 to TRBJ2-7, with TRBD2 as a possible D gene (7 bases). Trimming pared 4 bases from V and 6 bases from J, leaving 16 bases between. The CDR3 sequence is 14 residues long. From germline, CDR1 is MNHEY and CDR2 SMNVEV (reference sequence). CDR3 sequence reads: CASSSGGGVSEQYF. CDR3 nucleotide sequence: TGTGCCAGCAGTTCCGGAGGGGGGGTATCCGAGCAGTACTTC.

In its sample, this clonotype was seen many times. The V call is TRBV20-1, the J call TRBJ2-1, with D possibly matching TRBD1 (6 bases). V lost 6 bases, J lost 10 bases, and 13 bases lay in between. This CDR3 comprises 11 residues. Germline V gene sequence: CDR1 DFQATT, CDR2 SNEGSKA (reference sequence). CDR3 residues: CSATQGPEQFF. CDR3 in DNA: TGCAGTGCCACACAGGGTCCCGAGCAGTTCTTC.

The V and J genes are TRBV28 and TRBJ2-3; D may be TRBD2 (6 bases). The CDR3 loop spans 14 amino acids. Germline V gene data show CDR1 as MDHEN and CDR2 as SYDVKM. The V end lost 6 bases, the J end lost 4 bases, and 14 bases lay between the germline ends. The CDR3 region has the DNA TGTGCCAGCAGGCTTACTACTAGCCCAGATACGCAGTATTTT. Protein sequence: CASRLTTSPDTQYF.

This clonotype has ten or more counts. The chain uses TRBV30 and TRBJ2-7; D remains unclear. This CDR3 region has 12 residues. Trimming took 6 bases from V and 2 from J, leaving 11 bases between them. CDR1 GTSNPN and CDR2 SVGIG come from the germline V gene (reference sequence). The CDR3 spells CACTGRTYEQYF. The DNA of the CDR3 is TGTGCCTGTACGGGTCGGACCTACGAGCAGTACTTC.

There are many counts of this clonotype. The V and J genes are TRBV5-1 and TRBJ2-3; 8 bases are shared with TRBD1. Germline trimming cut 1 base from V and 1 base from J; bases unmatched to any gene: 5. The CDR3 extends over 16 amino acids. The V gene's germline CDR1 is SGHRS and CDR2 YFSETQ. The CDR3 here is CASSLTGGVGTDTQYF. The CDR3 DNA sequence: TGCGCCAGCAGCTTGACAGGGGGTGTTGGCACAGATACGCAGTATTTT.

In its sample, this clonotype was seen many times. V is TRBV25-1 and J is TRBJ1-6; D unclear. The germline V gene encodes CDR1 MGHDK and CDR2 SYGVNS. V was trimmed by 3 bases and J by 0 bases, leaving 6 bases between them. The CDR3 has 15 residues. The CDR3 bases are TGTGCCAGCAGTGATCTAAGCTCCTATAATTCACCCCTCCACTTT. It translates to CASSDLSSYNSPLHF.

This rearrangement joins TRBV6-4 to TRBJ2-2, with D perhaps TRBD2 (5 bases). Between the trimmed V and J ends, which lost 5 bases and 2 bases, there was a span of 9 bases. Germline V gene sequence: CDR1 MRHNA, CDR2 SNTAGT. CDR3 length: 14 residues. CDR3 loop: CASSPSSNTGELFF. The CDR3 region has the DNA TGTGCCAGCAGTCCTAGCAGTAACACCGGGGAGCTGTTTTTT.

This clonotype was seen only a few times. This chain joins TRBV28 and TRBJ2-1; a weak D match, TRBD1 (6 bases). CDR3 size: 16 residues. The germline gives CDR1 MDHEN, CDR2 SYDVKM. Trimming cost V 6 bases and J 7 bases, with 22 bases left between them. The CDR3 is CASSPAGTRAWNEQFF. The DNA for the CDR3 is TGTGCCAGCAGCCCTGCCGGGACACGGGCTTGGAATGAGCAGTTCTTC.

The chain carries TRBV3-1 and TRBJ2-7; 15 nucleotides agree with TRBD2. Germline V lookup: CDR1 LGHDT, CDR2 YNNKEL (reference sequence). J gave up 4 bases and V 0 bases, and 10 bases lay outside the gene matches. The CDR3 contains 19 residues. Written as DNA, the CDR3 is TGTGCCAGCAGCCAAGAAACCAACCCGGGGACTAGCGGGAGGTACGAGCAGTACTTC. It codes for CASSQETNPGTSGRYEQYF.

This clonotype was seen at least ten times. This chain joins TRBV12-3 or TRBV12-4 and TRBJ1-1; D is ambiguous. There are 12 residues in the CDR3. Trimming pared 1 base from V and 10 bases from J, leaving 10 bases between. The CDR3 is CASSLVGTGAFF. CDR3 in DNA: TGTGCCAGCAGTTTAGTGGGCACGGGAGCTTTCTTT.

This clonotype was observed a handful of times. The CDR3 DNA reads TGTGCCAGCAGCCAAGGAGGACTCGCCGACACAGATACGCAGTATTTT. Translation: CASSQGGLADTDTQYF. The chain carries TRBV3-1 and TRBJ2-3; D perhaps matches TRBD2 (5 bases). Germline V gives CDR1 LGHDT, CDR2 YNNKEL (reference sequence). The V end lost 1 base, the J end lost 2 bases, and 13 bases lay between the germline ends. The CDR3 contains 16 residues.

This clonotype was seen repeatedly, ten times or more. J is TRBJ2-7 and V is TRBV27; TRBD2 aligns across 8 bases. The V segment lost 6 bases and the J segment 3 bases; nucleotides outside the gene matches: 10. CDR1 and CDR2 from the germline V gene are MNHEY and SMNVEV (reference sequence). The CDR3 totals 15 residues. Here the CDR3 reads CASRLGRAGIYEQYF. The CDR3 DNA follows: TGTGCCAGCAGACTCGGGAGGGCTGGGATCTACGAGCAGTACTTC.

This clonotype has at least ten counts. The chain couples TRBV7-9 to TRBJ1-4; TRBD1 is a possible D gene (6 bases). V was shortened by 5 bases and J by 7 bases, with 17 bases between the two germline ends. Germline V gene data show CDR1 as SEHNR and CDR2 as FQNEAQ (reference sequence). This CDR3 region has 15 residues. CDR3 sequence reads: CASSRPGIGGEKLFF. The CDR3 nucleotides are TGTGCCAGCAGCCGTCCAGGGATAGGGGGTGAAAAACTGTTTTTT. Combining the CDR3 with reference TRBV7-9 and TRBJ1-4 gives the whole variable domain DTGVSQNPRHKITKRGQNVTFRCDPISEHNRLYWYRQTLGQGPEFLTYFQNEAQLEKSRLLSDRFSAERPKGSFSTLEIQRTEQGDSAMYLCASSRPGIGGEKLFFGSGTQLSVL.

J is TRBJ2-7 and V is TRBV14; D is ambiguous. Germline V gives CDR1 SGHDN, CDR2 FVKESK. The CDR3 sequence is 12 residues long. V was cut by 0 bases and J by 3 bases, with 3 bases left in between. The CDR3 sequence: CASSQEGYEQYF. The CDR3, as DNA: TGTGCCAGCAGCCAAGAGGGCTACGAGCAGTACTTC.

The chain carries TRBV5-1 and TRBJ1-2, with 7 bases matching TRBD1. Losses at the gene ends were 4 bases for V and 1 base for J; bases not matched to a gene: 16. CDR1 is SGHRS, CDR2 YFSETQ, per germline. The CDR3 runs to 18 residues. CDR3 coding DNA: TGCGCCAGCAGCCAGCCACCGGGACAGAGTAAATATAACTATGGCTACACCTTC. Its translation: CASSQPPGQSKYNYGYTF.

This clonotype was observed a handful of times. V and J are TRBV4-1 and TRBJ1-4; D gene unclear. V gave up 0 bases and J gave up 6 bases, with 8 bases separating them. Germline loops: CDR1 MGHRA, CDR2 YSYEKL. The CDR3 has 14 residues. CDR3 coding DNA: TGCGCCAGCAGCCAAGAGGGCGGGTATGAAAAACTGTTTTTT. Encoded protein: CASSQEGGYEKLFF.

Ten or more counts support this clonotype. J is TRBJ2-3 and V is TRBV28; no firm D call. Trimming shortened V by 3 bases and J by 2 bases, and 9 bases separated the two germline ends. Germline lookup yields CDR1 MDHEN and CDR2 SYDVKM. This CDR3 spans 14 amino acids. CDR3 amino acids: CASSFQTITDTQYF. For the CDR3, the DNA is TGTGCCAGCAGTTTTCAGACGATCACAGATACGCAGTATTTT.

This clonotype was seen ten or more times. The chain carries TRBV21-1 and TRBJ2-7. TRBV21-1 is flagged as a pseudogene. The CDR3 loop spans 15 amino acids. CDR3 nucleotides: TGTGCCAGCAGCAAAGTTCCGAGATCATATTACGAGCAGTACTTC. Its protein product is CASSKVPRSYYEQYF.

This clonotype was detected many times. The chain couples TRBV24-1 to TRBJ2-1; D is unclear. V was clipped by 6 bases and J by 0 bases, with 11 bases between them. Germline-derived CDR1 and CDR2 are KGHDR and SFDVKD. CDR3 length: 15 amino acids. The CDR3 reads CATSHDGSSYNEQFF. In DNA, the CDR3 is TGTGCCACCAGTCATGACGGAAGCTCCTACAATGAGCAGTTCTTC.